What follows are 13 T cell receptor beta chains derived from one specimen sequenced in a study of T-cell memory formation after mild COVID-19. Each CDR3 protein is one row after TCRdb ran MiXCR on the 5' RACE reads. The sample records 380,000 or so distinct CDR3 sequences, roughly an eighth being singletons. Sequencing was carried out using PBMCs or a T cell subset sorted from them (not recorded which). The source of these receptors is a man aged 18-30 years who had mild COVID-19 (a few samples of this study predate the infection). Cell type and time point are not known.

The chain recombines TRBV6-2 or TRBV6-3 with TRBJ2-2; D may be TRBD1 (5 bases). V was cut by 3 bases and J by 1 base, with 12 bases left in between. The CDR3 totals 16 residues. The germline CDR1 and CDR2 sequences are MNHEY and SVGEGT. CDR3 bases: TGTGCCAGCAGTTATCTGTCAGGACAGAACACCGGGGAGCTGTTTTTT. Amino acid sequence: CASSYLSGQNTGELFF.

CDR3 bases: TGTGCCAGCAGCAGGGACCTTAATTCACCCCTCCACTTT. It yields the protein CASSRDLNSPLHF. The chain links TRBV5-8 to TRBJ1-6; tentatively, D is TRBD1 (5 bases). This CDR3 comprises 13 residues. The V end was cut by 4 bases, the J end by 6 bases, with 8 bases between. From germline, CDR1 is SGHTS and CDR2 YDEGEE. Supplemented by reference TRBV5-8 and TRBJ1-6, the full variable domain reads EAGVTQSPTHLIKTRGQQATLRCSPISGHTSVYWYQQALGLGLQFLLWYDEGEERNRGNFPPRFSGRQFPNYSSELNVNALELEDSALYLCASSRDLNSPLHFGNGTRLTVT.

This clonotype was seen at least ten times. This chain links TRBV4-1 with TRBJ2-7; tentative D call: TRBD1 (6 bases). Per the germline V gene, CDR1 is MGHRA and CDR2 is YSYEKL. V shed 0 bases and J shed 3 bases, with 21 bases lying between them. The CDR3 sequence is 18 residues long. CDR3 sequence: CASSQDPVGEDSLYEQYV. Written as DNA, the CDR3 is TGCGCCAGCAGCCAAGACCCGGTGGGAGAGGACAGCCTCTACGAGCAGTACGTC.

The chain carries TRBV4-3 and TRBJ2-3, with 8 bases that match TRBD2. CDR1 is LGHNA, CDR2 YSLEER, per germline. J gave up 2 bases and V 4 bases, and 5 bases lay outside the gene matches. The CDR3 has 15 amino acids. The DNA for the CDR3 is TGCGCCAGCAGCCCTCGGGGGGGCTACACAGATACGCAGTATTTT. Translated: CASSPRGGYTDTQYF.

This chain links TRBV7-9 with TRBJ2-5; D is possibly TRBD1 (5 bases). The CDR3 runs 13 residues. Germline V lookup: CDR1 SEHNR, CDR2 FQNEAQ (reference sequence). Trimming left V 6 bases short and J 3 bases short, with 11 bases between. CDR3 DNA: TGTGCCAGCAGTACCTTAGGGGAAGAGACCCAGTACTTC. The encoded protein is CASSTLGEETQYF.

This clonotype has just a few counts. This chain connects TRBV24-1 to TRBJ2-5; 9 bases are shared with TRBD1. V shed 2 bases and J 2 bases; nucleotides not matched to a gene: 5. In germline, CDR1 is KGHDR, CDR2 SFDVKD. CDR3 length equals 16 residues. The CDR3 sequence is CATSDSDRGGQETQYF. The CDR3 DNA sequence: TGTGCCACCAGTGATTCGGACAGGGGTGGGCAAGAGACCCAGTACTTC.

This clonotype appeared a few times. The genes are TRBV5-1 and TRBJ2-2, with 10 bases identical to TRBD2. The CDR3 runs 16 residues. J lost 0 bases, V lost 7 bases, and 6 bases had no gene match. Germline lookup yields CDR1 SGHRS and CDR2 YFSETQ. This chain's CDR3 is CASWVGLAANTGELFF. CDR3 bases: TGCGCCAGCTGGGTCGGACTAGCGGCGAACACCGGGGAGCTGTTTTTT.

This clonotype was seen more than once but under ten times. The DNA for the CDR3 is TGTGCCAGTAACATCGGACAGGGAGGGAGTCAGCCCCAGCATTTT. Translation: CASNIGQGGSQPQHF. This chain uses TRBV19 with TRBJ1-5; 8 bases align to TRBD1. The CDR3 has 15 residues. Germline V lookup: CDR1 LNHDA, CDR2 SQIVND (reference sequence). V shed 7 bases and J 6 bases; nucleotides not matched to a gene: 11.

The rearrangement links TRBV29-1 to TRBJ2-3; possibly TRBD2 for D (6 bases). This CDR3 is 10 amino acids long. CDR1 SQVTM and CDR2 ANQGSEA come from the germline V gene. Trimming stripped 6 bases from V and 10 bases from J, with 11 bases between. CDR3 sequence (DNA): TGCAGCGTCTCGCGGGATGCGCAGTATTTT. Amino acids: CSVSRDAQYF.

The chain joins TRBV14 to TRBJ1-1; D not resolved. Germline V gives CDR1 SGHDN, CDR2 FVKESK. V lost 4 bases, J lost 4 bases, and 13 bases lay in between. The CDR3 runs to 14 residues. In DNA form, the CDR3 reads TGTGCCAGCAGCCCCTGGTACGGAGTCACTGAAGCTTTCTTT. This translates into CASSPWYGVTEAFF.

J is TRBJ2-1 and V is TRBV21-1; the table's TRBD1 call for D was not verified on the DNA. TRBV21-1 is termed a pseudogene. CDR3 length: 16 residues. The CDR3 loop reads CASSTGPGQGLNEQFF. CDR3 coding DNA: TGTGCCAGCAGCACCGGTCCGGGACAGGGCCTCAATGAGCAGTTCTTC.

This chain uses TRBV27 with TRBJ2-7; a weak D match, TRBD2 (5 bases). This CDR3 is built from 13 residues. The V and J ends lost 3 bases and 2 bases respectively, with 8 bases between them. The germline gives CDR1 MNHEY, CDR2 SMNVEV (reference sequence). CDR3 nucleotides: TGTGCCAGCAGTTTCGGGATTACCTACGAGCAGTACTTC. Translation gives CASSFGITYEQYF.

This clonotype was found a few times. The CDR3 spells CASSLSVGQPEAFF. CDR3 bases: TGTGCCAGCAGCTTAAGTGTGGGACAGCCTGAAGCTTTCTTT. This chain joins TRBV7-2 and TRBJ1-1, with 7 bases aligning to TRBD1. Germline loops: CDR1 SGHTA, CDR2 FQGNSA. This CDR3 is 14 amino acids long. The V and J ends lost 2 bases and 6 bases, in that order; junction bases with no gene match: 6.